What follows is one T cell receptor (beta chain) and its context. Its antigen is as yet unknown. In TCRdb, the reads were re-called with MiXCR into one record per CDR3 protein. The data contain roughly 70,000 distinct CDR3 sequences, 20% to 25% of them singletons. This entry belongs to a study of T cell repertoires in cytomegalovirus infection. Study-level information: Recently identified HLA-C-restricted CMV epitopes and well-studied HLA-B-restricted CMV epitopes were used by the study. An indication of both CMV infection and matching HLA type came from public TCR beta signatures. Findings and caveats of the study: Predominance within the ex vivo response was attributable to HLA-C-restricted CMV-specific TCR beta clonotypes. Carriers of CMV and the relevant HLA type were discriminated by public TCR beta frequency.

The CDR3 has 14 residues. The V and J ends lost 5 bases and 0 bases respectively, with 11 bases between them. Germline V gene sequence: CDR1 SGHTA, CDR2 FQGNSA. The genes are TRBV7-2 and TRBJ2-7, with D unclear. The sequencing used CD8+ T cells from cultured PBMCs, collected from culture after CMV antigen stimulation. The clonotype was recovered from a human donor in good health (CMV status not recorded). Some clones in this sample may be carry-over from other donors' samples. The CDR3 loop is CASSRPGHSYEQYF. DNA of the CDR3: TGTGCCAGCAGCCGGCCGGGTCACTCCTACGAGCAGTACTTC.